This is a list of T cell receptor beta chains from one sample in a study of blood T cell repertoires in COVID-19. The method was immunoSEQ multiplex PCR; TCRdb's version includes in-frame clones alone and lacks a portion of them. The sample lists some 26,000 clones, around 81% occurring once. The sample consisted of peripheral blood. These receptors all stem from a man between 65 and 80 years old with acute or convalescent COVID-19. CDR3s include the opening cysteine and the closing phenylalanine or tryptophan. D genes are given only for firm matches. The size entry is marked missing in some rows and otherwise reads once, few, many or a size class.

d_call	v_call	clone_size	j_call	cdr3_nt	cdr3_aa
.	TRBV21-1	.	TRBJ2-3	TGTACCAGCAGCAAAAGGCTAGGGCAGTATTTT	CTSSKRLGQYF
TRBD1	TRBV30	few	TRBJ1-5	TGTGCCTGGAGCTCTCTGACAGGGGCGGGCAATCAGCCCCAGCATTTT	CAWSSLTGAGNQPQHF
TRBD2	TRBV6-5	.	TRBJ2-1	TGTGCCAGCAGTTCCAATAGCGGGGGAAACTACAATGAGCAGTTCTTC	CASSSNSGGNYNEQFF
.	TRBV5-4	.	TRBJ2-7	TGTGCCAGCAGCTTGGACGGGTACGAGCAGTACTTC	CASSLDGYEQYF
.	TRBV11-2	.	TRBJ1-1	TGTGCCAGCAGCCCGAATGCAGTCCCGAACACTGAAGCTTTCTTT	CASSPNAVPNTEAFF
TRBD1	TRBV4-2	.	TRBJ1-4	TGTGCCAGCAGCCAAGATAAGCGGGACAGGGATGAAAAACTGTTTTTT	CASSQDKRDRDEKLFF
.	TRBV5-1	.	TRBJ1-2	TGCGCCAGCAGCCCCGGAGAGGGCAGTTATGGCTACACCTTC	CASSPGEGSYGYTF
.	TRBV2	.	TRBJ1-5	TGTGCCAGCAGTGCGTCGGGGGGCCAGCAGCCCCAGCATTTT	CASSASGGQQPQHF
.	TRBV5-8	.	TRBJ1-2	TGTGCCAGCAGCCTGGACAGATATGGCTACACCTTC	CASSLDRYGYTF
.	TRBV5-1	.	TRBJ1-5	TGCGCCAGCAGCTTGTCCACTGGGGGGAATCAGCCCCAGCATTTT	CASSLSTGGNQPQHF
TRBD2	TRBV28	few	TRBJ2-2	TGTGCCAGCAGTTTATTAGCGGGAGTGTCTCGCGGGGAGCTGTTTTTT	CASSLLAGVSRGELFF
.	TRBV6-2/TRBV6-3	.	TRBJ2-4	TGTGCCAGCAGTTCCAACAATCTTCTAGCCAAAAACATTCAGTACTTC	CASSSNNLLAKNIQYF
TRBD1	TRBV3-1/TRBV3-2	.	TRBJ1-4	TGTGCCAGCAGCACACTGACAGGGGGTGCCAATGAAAAACTGTTTTTT	CASSTLTGGANEKLFF
.	TRBV7-2	.	TRBJ2-7	TGTGCCAGCAGCTTAACGCCGGAGGGCCCCGGCAGTTACTTC	CASSLTPEGPGSYF
.	TRBV6-5	.	TRBJ1-4	TGTGCCAGCAGTTACGCTGTCGGTGGGAGGGAAAAACTGTTTTTT	CASSYAVGGREKLFF
TRBD1	TRBV4-1	.	TRBJ1-2	TGCGCCAGCAGCCGCCTGGAAGGGGGCGGCTATGGCTACACCTTC	CASSRLEGGGYGYTF
.	TRBV30	few	TRBJ2-2	TGTGCCGGAGGGCGAAGGGACACCGGGGAGCTGTTTTTT	CAGGRRDTGELFF
TRBD2	TRBV27	.	TRBJ2-3	TGTGCCAGCAGCTTCCTAGCGGGAGGCCCAGATACGCAGTATTTT	CASSFLAGGPDTQYF
TRBD1	TRBV5-1	.	TRBJ1-1	TGCGCCAGCAGCGAACAAGGGACAGTCGACACTGAAGCTTTCTTT	CASSEQGTVDTEAFF
TRBD1	TRBV29-1	.	TRBJ2-7	TGCAGCGTCCGGAAGGGGGCAGTTTCCTACGAGCAGTACTTC	CSVRKGAVSYEQYF
TRBD2	TRBV5-4	.	TRBJ2-7	TGTGCCAGCAGCTTGGCCCAGGGAGGGAGTTACGAGCAGTACTTC	CASSLAQGGSYEQYF
TRBD1	TRBV7-9	.	TRBJ1-4	TGTGCCAGCAGCTTACACCGGGACAGGGCTGAAAAACTGTTTTTT	CASSLHRDRAEKLFF
.	TRBV4-2	.	TRBJ1-6	TGTGCCAGCAGCCTATCCAGTACAGGGTCGAATTCACCCCTCCACTTT	CASSLSSTGSNSPLHF
.	TRBV5-1	.	TRBJ1-2	TGCGCCAGCAGCTTGTGGGGAGGGACCTATGGCTACACCTTC	CASSLWGGTYGYTF
.	TRBV27	.	TRBJ1-5	TGTGCCAGCAGTTTCGTCAGAGGTCAGCCCCAGCATTTT	CASSFVRGQPQHF
.	TRBV7-3	few	TRBJ2-7	TGTGCCAGCAGCCCTTCTAGGGGAGGCGAGCAGTACTTC	CASSPSRGGEQYF
.	TRBV9	.	TRBJ2-3	TGTGCCAGCAGCCAGGGACGGGGGGCCCCAGATACGCAGTATTTT	CASSQGRGAPDTQYF
TRBD1	TRBV27	.	TRBJ1-5	TGTGCCAGCAGCCCGGGACAGACCAAATCGGGGCCCCAGCATTTT	CASSPGQTKSGPQHF
.	TRBV5-1	.	TRBJ2-7	TGCGCCAGCAGTTACGGTTCACTCCCCGAGCAGTACTTC	CASSYGSLPEQYF
TRBD2	TRBV11-3	.	TRBJ2-3	TGTGCCAGCAGTCGGACTAGCGGGATGGCAGATACGCAGTATTTT	CASSRTSGMADTQYF
TRBD1	TRBV5-6	.	TRBJ2-7	TGTGCCAGCAGCCTGCGACAGGGTAAGGGTCACGAGCAGTACTTC	CASSLRQGKGHEQYF
TRBD1	TRBV6-6	.	TRBJ1-1	TGTGCCAGCAGTAAGTACGGGACAGGGCTGAACACTGAAGCTTTCTTT	CASSKYGTGLNTEAFF
TRBD2	TRBV4-2	.	TRBJ2-1	TGTGCCAGCAGCCAAGAAATAGCGGGAGGGAATCAGCAGTTCTTC	CASSQEIAGGNQQFF
.	TRBV9	.	TRBJ2-1	TGTGCCAGCAGTGCTAGCAGAGACAGGGAGCAGTTCTTC	CASSASRDREQFF
.	TRBV5-5	.	TRBJ1-1	TGTGCCAGCAGCTTGGGGCTGGGATGGGGGCTGGGTAACACTGAAGCTTTCTTT	CASSLGLGWGLGNTEAFF
TRBD2	TRBV5-6	.	TRBJ2-7	TGTGCCAGCAGCTATCTAGCGGGAGGGGTCTACGAGCAGTACTTC	CASSYLAGGVYEQYF
.	TRBV20-1	.	TRBJ2-5	TGCAGTGCTAGTGCCCCGGAGGGCAGGAAAGAGACCCAGTACTTC	CSASAPEGRKETQYF
TRBD1	TRBV7-2	.	TRBJ1-2	TGTGCCAGCAGCGGGCAACCGGGACAGGGGGCGTATGGCTACACCTTC	CASSGQPGQGAYGYTF
.	TRBV9	.	TRBJ2-3	TGTGCCAGCCGAGAGGGCACTAGCACAGATACGCAGTATTTT	CASREGTSTDTQYF
.	TRBV7-9	few	TRBJ1-2	TGTGCCAGCAGCTTAGCGCCGAGCGGGGATGGCTACACCTTC	CASSLAPSGDGYTF
.	TRBV21-1	.	TRBJ2-7	TGTGCCAGGAAAAGGGGGGGACACAGCTCCTACGAGCAGTACTTC	CARKRGGHSSYEQYF
.	TRBV5-1	few	TRBJ2-3	TGCGCCAGCAGCTTGGCTCCTTCTAGCACAGATACGCAGTATTTT	CASSLAPSSTDTQYF
.	TRBV7-9	.	TRBJ2-1	TGTGCCAGCAGCCCAGGGTACGGGGGTGACAATGAGCAGTTCTTC	CASSPGYGGDNEQFF
TRBD1	TRBV7-2	once	TRBJ2-3	TGTGCCAGCAGCCCACAGGGGTTAGGGGATACGCAGTATTTT	CASSPQGLGDTQYF
.	TRBV4-3	.	TRBJ1-2	TGCGCCAGCAGCCAAGGCAGGCTCCAATTCTATGGCTACACCTTC	CASSQGRLQFYGYTF
.	TRBV6-5	.	TRBJ2-1	TGTGCCAGCAGAATAGACTGGCCCAGTGAGCAGTTCTTC	CASRIDWPSEQFF
.	TRBV7-8	.	TRBJ1-3	TGTGCCAGCAGCTTAGCCGGTTCGGGGAACACCATATATTTT	CASSLAGSGNTIYF
TRBD2	TRBV10-2	.	TRBJ2-1	TGCGCCAGCGGAGCGGGGGGGCGTTGGGAGTTCTTC	CASGAGGRWEFF
.	TRBV12-5	.	TRBJ1-1	TGTGCTAGTGGTCCCGAGATCACTGAAGCTTTCTTT	CASGPEITEAFF
.	TRBV18	.	TRBJ2-7	TGTGCCAGCTCACCACAGCCAGGGGCCTACGAGCAGTACTTC	CASSPQPGAYEQYF
TRBD1	TRBV6-6	.	TRBJ2-2	TGTGCCAGCAGTTTCGGGACAGGGAACACCGGGGAGCTGTTTTTT	CASSFGTGNTGELFF